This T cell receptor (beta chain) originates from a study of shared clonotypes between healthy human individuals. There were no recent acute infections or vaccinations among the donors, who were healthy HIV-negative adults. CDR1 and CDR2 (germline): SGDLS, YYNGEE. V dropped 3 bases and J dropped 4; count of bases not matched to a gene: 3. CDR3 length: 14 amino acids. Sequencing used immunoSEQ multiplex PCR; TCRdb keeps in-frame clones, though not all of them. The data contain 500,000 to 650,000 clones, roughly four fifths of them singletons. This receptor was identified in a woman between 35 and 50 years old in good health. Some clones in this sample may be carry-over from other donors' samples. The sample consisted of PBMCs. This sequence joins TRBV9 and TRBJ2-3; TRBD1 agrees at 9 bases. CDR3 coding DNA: TGTGCCAGCAGCGAACAGGGGGCGCCAGATACGCAGTATTTT. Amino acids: CASSEQGAPDTQYF.